This TCR beta chain is drawn from a study of shared clonotypes between healthy human individuals. Broader study findings: A handful of donors showed sharing of around 5% of naive CD4 clonotypes.

CDR3 length: 14 residues. V was cut by 5 bases and J by 2 bases, with 12 bases left in between. Germline CDR1 is MNHEY and CDR2 is SVGAGI. The donor population consisted of healthy HIV-negative adults with no recent acute infections or vaccinations. Original data processing: ImmunoSEQ junction-only sequences lacked quality scores, so their filtering differed. The table came from immunoSEQ multiplex PCR; TCRdb's copy has only in-frame clones and leaves some out. The DNA gave D and trimming, while V, J and clone size come from that table. The top ten hold over 1% of the sample, which has some 1,400,000 clones, more than 95% seen once. A note on this clone: What it binds is unknown.

The chain joins TRBV6-5 to TRBJ2-5; D ambiguous. The source of this sequence is a man between 25 and 39 years old in good health. Sequenced sample: naive CD4+ T cells sorted from blood. Subset reported: CD45RA+ positively selected. The CDR3 region has the DNA TGTGCCAGCAGTAAAACTCGAAATCAAGAGACCCAGTACTTC. This gives the protein CASSKTRNQETQYF.